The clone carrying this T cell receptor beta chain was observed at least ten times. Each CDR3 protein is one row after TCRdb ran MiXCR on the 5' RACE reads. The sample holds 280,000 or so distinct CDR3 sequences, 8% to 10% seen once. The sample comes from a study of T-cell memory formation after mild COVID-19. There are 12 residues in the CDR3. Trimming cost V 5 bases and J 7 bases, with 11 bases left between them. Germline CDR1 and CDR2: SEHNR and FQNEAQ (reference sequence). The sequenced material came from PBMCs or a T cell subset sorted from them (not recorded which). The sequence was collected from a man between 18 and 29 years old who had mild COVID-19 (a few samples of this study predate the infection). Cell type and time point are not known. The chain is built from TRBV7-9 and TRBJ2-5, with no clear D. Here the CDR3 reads CASSPNLRTQYF. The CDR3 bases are TGTGCCAGCAGCCCTAACCTGCGGACCCAGTACTTC.